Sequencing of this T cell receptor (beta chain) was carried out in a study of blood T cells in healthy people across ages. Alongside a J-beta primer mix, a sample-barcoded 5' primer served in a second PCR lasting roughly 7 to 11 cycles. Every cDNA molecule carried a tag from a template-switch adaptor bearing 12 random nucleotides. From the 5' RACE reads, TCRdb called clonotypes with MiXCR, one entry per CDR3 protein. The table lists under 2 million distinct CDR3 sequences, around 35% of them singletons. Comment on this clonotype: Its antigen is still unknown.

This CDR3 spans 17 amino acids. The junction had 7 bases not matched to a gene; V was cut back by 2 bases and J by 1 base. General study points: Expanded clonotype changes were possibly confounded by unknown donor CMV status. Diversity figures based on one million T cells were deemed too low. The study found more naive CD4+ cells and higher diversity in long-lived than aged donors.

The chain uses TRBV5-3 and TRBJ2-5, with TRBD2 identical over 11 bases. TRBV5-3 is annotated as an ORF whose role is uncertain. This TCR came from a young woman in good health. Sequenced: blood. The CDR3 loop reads CARSFYLGTSGQETQYF. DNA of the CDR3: TGTGCCAGAAGCTTCTACCTAGGGACTAGCGGCCAAGAGACCCAGTACTTC.